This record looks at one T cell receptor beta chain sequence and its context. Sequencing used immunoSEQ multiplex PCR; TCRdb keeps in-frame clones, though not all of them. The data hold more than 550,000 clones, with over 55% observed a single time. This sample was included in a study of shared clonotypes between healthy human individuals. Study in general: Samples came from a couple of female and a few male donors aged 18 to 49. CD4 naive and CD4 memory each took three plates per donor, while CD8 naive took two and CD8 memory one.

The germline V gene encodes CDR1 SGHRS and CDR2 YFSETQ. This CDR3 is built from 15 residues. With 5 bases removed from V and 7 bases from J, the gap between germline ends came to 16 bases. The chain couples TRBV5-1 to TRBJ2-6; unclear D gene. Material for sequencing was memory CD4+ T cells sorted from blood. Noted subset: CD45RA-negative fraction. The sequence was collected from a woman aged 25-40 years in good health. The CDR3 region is CASSVQYNAANVLTF. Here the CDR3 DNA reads TGCGCCAGCAGTGTACAATACAACGCCGCCAACGTCCTGACTTTC.